This T cell receptor (beta chain) comes out of a study of patients and donors after allogeneic stem cell transplantation. TCRdb used MiXCR to reprocess the RT-PCR reads, holding one entry per CDR3 protein. Of 900,000 to 1,000,000 distinct CDR3 sequences in the sample, roughly 17% were seen once. This clonotype was recorded a few times. Germline values: CDR1 DFQATT, CDR2 SNEGSKA (reference sequence). Trimming took 4 bases from V and 9 from J; bases not matched to a gene: 11. This CDR3 is built from 14 residues. The material sequenced was blood, either unsorted or a sorted T cell fraction (not recorded which). The chain is built from TRBV20-1 and TRBJ2-1; TRBD1 agrees at 8 bases. This clonotype originated in a human donor who was either an allogeneic HSCT recipient or a stem cell or donor lymphocyte infusion donor (not recorded which). It is not recorded whose cells these are; they may come from a transplant donor. The CDR3 spells CSAIIGQGTSEQFF. The CDR3 bases are TGCAGTGCTATAATCGGACAGGGCACGAGTGAGCAGTTCTTC.